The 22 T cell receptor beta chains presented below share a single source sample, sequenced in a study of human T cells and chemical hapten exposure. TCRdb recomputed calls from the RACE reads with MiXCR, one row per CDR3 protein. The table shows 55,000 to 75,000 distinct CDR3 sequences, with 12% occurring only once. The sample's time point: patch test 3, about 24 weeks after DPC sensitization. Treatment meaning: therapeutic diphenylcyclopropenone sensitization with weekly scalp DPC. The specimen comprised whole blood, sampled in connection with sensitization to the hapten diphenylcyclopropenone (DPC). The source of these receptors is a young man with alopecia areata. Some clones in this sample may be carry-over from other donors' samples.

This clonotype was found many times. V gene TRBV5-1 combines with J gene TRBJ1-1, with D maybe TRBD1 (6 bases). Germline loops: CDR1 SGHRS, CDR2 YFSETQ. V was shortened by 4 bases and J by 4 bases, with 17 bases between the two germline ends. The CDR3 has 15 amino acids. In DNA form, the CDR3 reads TGCGCCAGCAGCCTGTCGACAGGCCGGGGCACTGAAGCTTTCTTT. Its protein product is CASSLSTGRGTEAFF.

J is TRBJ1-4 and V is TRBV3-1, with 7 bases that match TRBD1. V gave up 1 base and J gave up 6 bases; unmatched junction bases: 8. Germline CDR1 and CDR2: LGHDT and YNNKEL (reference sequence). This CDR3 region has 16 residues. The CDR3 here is CASSQGTGLRDEKLFF. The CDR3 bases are TGTGCCAGCAGCCAAGGGACAGGTCTAAGGGATGAAAAACTGTTTTTT. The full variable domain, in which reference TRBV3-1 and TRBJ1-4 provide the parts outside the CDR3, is DTAVSQTPKYLVTQMGNDKSIKCEQNLGHDTMYWYKQDSKKFLKIMFSYNNKELIINETVPNRFSPKSPDKAHLNLHINSLELGDSAVYFCASSQGTGLRDEKLFFGSGTQLSVL.

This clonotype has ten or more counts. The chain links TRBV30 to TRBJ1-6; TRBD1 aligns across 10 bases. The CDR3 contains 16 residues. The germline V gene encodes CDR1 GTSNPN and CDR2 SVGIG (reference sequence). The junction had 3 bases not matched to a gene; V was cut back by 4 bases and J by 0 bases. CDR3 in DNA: TGTGCCTGGACCCGGACAGGGGGCTCCTATAATTCACCCCTCCACTTT. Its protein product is CAWTRTGGSYNSPLHF.

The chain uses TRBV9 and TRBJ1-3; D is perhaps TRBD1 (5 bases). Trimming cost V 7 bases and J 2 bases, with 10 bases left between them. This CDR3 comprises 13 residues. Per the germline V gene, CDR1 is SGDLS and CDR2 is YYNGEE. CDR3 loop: CASQQGPGNTIYF. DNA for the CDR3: TGTGCCAGCCAGCAGGGACCTGGAAACACCATATATTTT.

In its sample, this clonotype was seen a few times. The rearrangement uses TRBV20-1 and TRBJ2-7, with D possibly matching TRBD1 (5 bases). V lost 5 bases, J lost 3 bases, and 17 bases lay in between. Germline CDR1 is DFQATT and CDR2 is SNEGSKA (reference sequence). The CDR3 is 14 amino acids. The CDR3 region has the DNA TGCAGTGCTTCCTCGGTGACAGATAACTACGAGCAGTACTTC. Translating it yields CSASSVTDNYEQYF.

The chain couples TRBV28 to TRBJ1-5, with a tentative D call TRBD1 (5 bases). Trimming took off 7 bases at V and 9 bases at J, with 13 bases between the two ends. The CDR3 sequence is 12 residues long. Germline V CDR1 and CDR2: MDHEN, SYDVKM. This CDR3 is CASTSQRGPQHF. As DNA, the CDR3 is TGTGCCAGCACCTCCCAGAGGGGGCCCCAGCATTTT.

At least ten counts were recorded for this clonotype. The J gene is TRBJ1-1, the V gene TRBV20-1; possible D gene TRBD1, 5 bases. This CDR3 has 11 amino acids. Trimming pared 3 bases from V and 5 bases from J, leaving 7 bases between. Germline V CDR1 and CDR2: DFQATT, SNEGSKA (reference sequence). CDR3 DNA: TGCAGTGCTAGCGGGGGGACTGAAGCTTTCTTT. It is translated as CSASGGTEAFF.

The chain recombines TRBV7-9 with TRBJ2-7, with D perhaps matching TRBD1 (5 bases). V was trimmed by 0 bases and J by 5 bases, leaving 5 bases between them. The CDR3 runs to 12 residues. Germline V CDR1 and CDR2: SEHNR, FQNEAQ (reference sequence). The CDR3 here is CASSLARDEQYF. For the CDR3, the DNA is TGTGCCAGCAGCTTAGCCAGGGACGAGCAGTACTTC.

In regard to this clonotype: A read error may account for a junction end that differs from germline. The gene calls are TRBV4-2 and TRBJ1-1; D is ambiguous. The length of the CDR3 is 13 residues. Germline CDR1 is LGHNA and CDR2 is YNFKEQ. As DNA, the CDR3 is TGTGTCAGCAGCCAAGAGGTAACACTTGAAGCTTTCTTT. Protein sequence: CVSSQEVTLEAFF.

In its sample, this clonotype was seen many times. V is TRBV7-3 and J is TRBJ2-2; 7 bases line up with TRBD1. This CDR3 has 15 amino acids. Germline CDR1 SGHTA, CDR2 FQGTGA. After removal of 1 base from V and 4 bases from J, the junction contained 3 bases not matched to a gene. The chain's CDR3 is CASSLKGDSTGELFF. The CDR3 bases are TGTGCCAGCAGCTTAAAAGGGGACAGCACCGGGGAGCTGTTTTTT.

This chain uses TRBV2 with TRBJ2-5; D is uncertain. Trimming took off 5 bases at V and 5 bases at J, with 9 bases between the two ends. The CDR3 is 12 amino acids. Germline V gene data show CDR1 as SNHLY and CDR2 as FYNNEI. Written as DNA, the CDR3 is TGTGCCAGCAGTCTCAGCCGGGAGACCCAGTACTTC. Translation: CASSLSRETQYF.

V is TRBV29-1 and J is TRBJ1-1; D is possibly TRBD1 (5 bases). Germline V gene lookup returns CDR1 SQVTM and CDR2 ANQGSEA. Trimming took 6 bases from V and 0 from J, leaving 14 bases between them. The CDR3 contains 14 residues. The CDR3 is CSVDTLAMNTEAFF. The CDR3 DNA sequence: TGCAGCGTGGACACCTTAGCCATGAACACTGAAGCTTTCTTT.

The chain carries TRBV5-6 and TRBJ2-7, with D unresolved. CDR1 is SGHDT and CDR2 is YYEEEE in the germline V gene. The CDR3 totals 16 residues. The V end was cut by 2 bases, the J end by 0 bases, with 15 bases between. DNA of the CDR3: TGTGCCAGCAGCTTCAGGAATCGAGTACTCTCCTACGAGCAGTACTTC. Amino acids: CASSFRNRVLSYEQYF. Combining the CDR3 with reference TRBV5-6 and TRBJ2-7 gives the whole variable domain DAGVTQSPTHLIKTRGQQVTLRCSPKSGHDTVSWYQQALGQGPQFIFQYYEEEERQRGNFPDRFSGHQFPNYSSELNVNALLLGDSALYLCASSFRNRVLSYEQYFGPGTRLTVT.

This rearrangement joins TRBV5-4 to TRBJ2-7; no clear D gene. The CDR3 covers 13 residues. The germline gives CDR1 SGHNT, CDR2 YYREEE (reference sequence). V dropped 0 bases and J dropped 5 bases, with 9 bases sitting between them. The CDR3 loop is CASSLGHLDEQYF. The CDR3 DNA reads TGTGCCAGCAGCTTGGGACATCTCGACGAGCAGTACTTC.

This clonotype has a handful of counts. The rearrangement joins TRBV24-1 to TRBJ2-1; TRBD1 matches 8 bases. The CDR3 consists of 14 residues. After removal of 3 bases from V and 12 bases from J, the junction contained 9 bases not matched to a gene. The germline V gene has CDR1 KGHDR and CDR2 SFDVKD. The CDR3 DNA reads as TGTGCCACCAGTGATCCCGGACAGGGCCTAGTGCAGTTCTTC. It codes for CATSDPGQGLVQFF.

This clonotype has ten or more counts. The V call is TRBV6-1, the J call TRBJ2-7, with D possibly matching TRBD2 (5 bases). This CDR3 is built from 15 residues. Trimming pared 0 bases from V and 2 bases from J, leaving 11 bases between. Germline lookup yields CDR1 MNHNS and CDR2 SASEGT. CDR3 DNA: TGTGCCAGCAGTGAAGCAATGGCGGAGGCCTACGAGCAGTACTTC. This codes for CASSEAMAEAYEQYF.

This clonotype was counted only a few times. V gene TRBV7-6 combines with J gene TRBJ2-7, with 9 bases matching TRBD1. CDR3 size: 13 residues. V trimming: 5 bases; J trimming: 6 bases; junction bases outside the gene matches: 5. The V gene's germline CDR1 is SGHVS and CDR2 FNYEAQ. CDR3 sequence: CASSLGQGPEQYF. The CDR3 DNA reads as TGTGCCAGCAGCCTTGGACAGGGGCCCGAGCAGTACTTC.

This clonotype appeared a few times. The CDR3 region is CASSPRGSWEQYF. Here the CDR3 DNA reads TGTGCCAGCAGCCCACGGGGGTCATGGGAGCAGTACTTC. V usage is TRBV7-6 and J usage is TRBJ2-7, with a weak D call TRBD2 (6 bases). The CDR3 has 13 amino acids. CDR1 SGHVS and CDR2 FNYEAQ come from the germline V gene. The V end lost 5 bases, the J end lost 7 bases, and 15 bases lay between the germline ends. The whole variable domain, remainder taken from reference TRBV7-6 and TRBJ2-7, is GAGVSQSPRYKVTKRGQDVALRCDPISGHVSLYWYRQALGQGPEFLTYFNYEAQQDKSGLPNDRFSAERPEGSISTLTIQRTEQRDSAMYRCASSPRGSWEQYFGPGTRLTVT.

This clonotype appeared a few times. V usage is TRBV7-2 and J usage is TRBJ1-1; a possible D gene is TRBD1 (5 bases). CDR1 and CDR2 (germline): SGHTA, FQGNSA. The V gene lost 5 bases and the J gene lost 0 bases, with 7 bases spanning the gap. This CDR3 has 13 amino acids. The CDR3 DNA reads TGTGCCAGCAGCCGACAGTTGAACACTGAAGCTTTCTTT. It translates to CASSRQLNTEAFF.

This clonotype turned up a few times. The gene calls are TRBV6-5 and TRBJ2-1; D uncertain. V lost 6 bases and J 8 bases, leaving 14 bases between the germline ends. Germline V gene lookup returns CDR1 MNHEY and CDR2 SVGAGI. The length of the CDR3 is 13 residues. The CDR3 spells CASRLRWIDEQFF. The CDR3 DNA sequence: TGTGCCAGCAGATTGAGGTGGATCGATGAGCAGTTCTTC.

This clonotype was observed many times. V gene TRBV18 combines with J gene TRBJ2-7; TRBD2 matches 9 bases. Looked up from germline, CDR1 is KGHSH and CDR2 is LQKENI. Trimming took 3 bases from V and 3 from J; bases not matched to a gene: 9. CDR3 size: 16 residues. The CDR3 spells CASSPAGGALHYEQYF. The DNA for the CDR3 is TGTGCCAGCTCACCTGCGGGGGGGGCCCTACACTACGAGCAGTACTTC.

CDR3 bases: TGTGCCAGCAGTTATTCGGGGAGTGAAAAACTGTTTTTT. It specifies CASSYSGSEKLFF. The chain uses TRBV6-5 and TRBJ1-4; D remains unclear. Germline CDR1 and CDR2: MNHEY and SVGAGI. V lost 3 bases, J lost 7 bases, and 9 bases lay in between. The CDR3 sequence is 13 residues long.